This TCR beta chain was recovered during a study of cytomegalovirus exposure and HLA in healthy donors. Study conclusions and caveats: Sequencing likely produced, as an artifact, a cluster of highly shared sequence variants.

13 Jbeta primers and 60 Vbeta primers were used for the PCR. The assay was immunoSEQ multiplex PCR, and TCRdb's table has in-frame clones only and misses some. Of 120,000 to 150,000 clones detected, 65% to 85% appear once; the ten largest clones hold approximately 2.4%. This CDR3 has 16 residues. Germline lookup yields CDR1 LGHNA and CDR2 YSLEER. V lost 1 base and J lost 3; bases outside the gene matches: 2. A note on this clone: The antigen remains undetermined.

The receptor was derived from a male donor in good health and CMV-seronegative. This chain connects TRBV4-3 to TRBJ2-1; TRBD1 matches at 11 bases. The sequenced sample was PBMCs. The CDR3 nucleotides read TGCGCCAGCAGCCAAGGGACAGGGGGCTACTACAATGAGCAGTTCTTC. It is translated as CASSQGTGGYYNEQFF.